The 16 T cell receptor beta chains below were found in one sample sequenced in a study of blood T cell repertoires in COVID-19 (dated by TCRdb to 2020 to 2022). Libraries were prepared through the immunoSEQ multiplex PCR assay. The source is immuneACCESS, and TCRdb retained only in-frame sequences with V and J called. Part of the clones is not carried over; for the studies checked, unresolved V genes explain less than half of this, and the remainder is unexplained. The sample table contains around 89,000 clones; only one count was recorded for roughly 88% of them. Of the sample, about 0.51% is held by the ten largest clones. Sample: peripheral blood. The receptor set was obtained from a man aged 55 to 70 with acute or convalescent COVID-19.

The V and J genes are TRBV30 and TRBJ2-5; tentative D call: TRBD1 (5 bases). The CDR3 has 16 amino acids. The V gene lost 2 bases and the J gene lost 7 bases, with 23 bases spanning the gap. Germline CDR1 and CDR2: GTSNPN and SVGIG (reference sequence). The CDR3 nucleotides are TGTGCCTGGAGTTCCGGACCACAGGTTGCTACGTGGACCCAGTACTTC. It yields the protein CAWSSGPQVATWTQYF.

The genes are TRBV2 and TRBJ2-5; no clear D gene. Trimming cost V 8 bases and J 5 bases, with 15 bases left between them. The CDR3 is 13 residues long. In germline, CDR1 is SNHLY, CDR2 FYNNEI. The CDR3 loop reads CASLTELRETQYF. The CDR3 nucleotides are TGTGCCAGCCTTACAGAGCTACGGGAGACCCAGTACTTC.

This rearrangement joins TRBV27 to TRBJ2-7; a possible D gene is TRBD1 (7 bases). In germline, CDR1 is MNHEY, CDR2 SMNVEV (reference sequence). Trimming took 1 base from V and 5 from J, leaving 15 bases between them. The CDR3 is 15 residues long. The CDR3 spells CASSLLRQGGNEQYF. The CDR3 coding sequence is TGTGCCAGCAGTTTATTGAGACAGGGCGGGAACGAGCAGTACTTC.

The chain has TRBV6-5 and TRBJ1-5, with 7 bases aligning to TRBD1. The germline gives CDR1 MNHEY, CDR2 SVGAGI. This CDR3 spans 15 amino acids. V shed 5 bases, J shed 0 bases, and the junction held 4 bases outside the gene matches. The CDR3 DNA is TGTGCCAGCAGTCTGGACAGGAATAGCAATCAGCCCCAGCATTTT. The encoded protein is CASSLDRNSNQPQHF.

The CDR3: CASSSPRAVDYGYTF. In nucleotides, the CDR3 is TGTGCCAGCAGCTCTCCCAGGGCGGTGGACTATGGCTACACCTTC. The chain links TRBV7-2 to TRBJ1-2; weak D call: TRBD1 (5 bases). Germline V gene sequence: CDR1 SGHTA, CDR2 FQGNSA. The CDR3 is 15 residues long. With 4 bases removed from V and 3 bases from J, the gap between germline ends came to 15 bases.

The genes are TRBV9 and TRBJ1-5; the D gene is possibly TRBD1 (5 bases). The CDR3 has 15 residues. Trimming left V 4 bases short and J 9 bases short, with 20 bases between. Germline loops: CDR1 SGDLS, CDR2 YYNGEE. CDR3 loop: CASSRNQQDGGPQHF. In nucleotides, the CDR3 is TGTGCCAGCAGCCGTAACCAGCAAGACGGGGGGCCCCAGCATTTT.

This chain connects TRBV10-1 to TRBJ1-2; no reliable D call. V was pared by 4 bases and J by 8 bases, with 14 bases between. Germline V gene lookup returns CDR1 WNHNN and CDR2 SYGVQD (reference sequence). CDR3 length: 13 residues. CDR3 nucleotides: TGCGCCAGCAGTGCGGCACCGGCGCGGGGCTACACCTTC. Protein product: CASSAAPARGYTF.

This sequence joins TRBV18 and TRBJ1-6, with 7 bases aligning to TRBD1. This CDR3 is built from 13 residues. V shed 1 base, J shed 9 bases, and the junction held 0 bases outside the gene matches. Germline V gene sequence: CDR1 KGHSH, CDR2 LQKENI. This CDR3 is CASSPRQGSPLHF. In DNA, the CDR3 is TGTGCCAGCTCACCACGACAGGGTTCACCCCTCCACTTT.

This chain uses TRBV5-1 with TRBJ1-1; TRBD1 matches 9 bases. Germline V gene lookup returns CDR1 SGHRS and CDR2 YFSETQ. The CDR3 length is 14 residues. V lost 4 bases, J lost 4 bases, and 5 bases stayed unmatched. The chain's CDR3 is CASSLSGQGTEAFF. The DNA for the CDR3 is TGCGCCAGCAGCCTATCGGGACAGGGCACTGAAGCTTTCTTT.

This chain uses TRBV18 with TRBJ2-5, with 10 positions matching TRBD1. This CDR3 region has 15 residues. Germline loops: CDR1 KGHSH, CDR2 LQKENI. V was pared by 0 bases and J by 4 bases, with 2 bases of the junction left unmatched. Here the CDR3 reads CASSPPRTGGETQYF. In DNA, the CDR3 is TGTGCCAGCTCACCACCTCGGACAGGGGGAGAGACCCAGTACTTC.

The rearrangement uses TRBV5-1 and TRBJ2-7; the D gene is possibly TRBD2 (6 bases). Germline loops: CDR1 SGHRS, CDR2 YFSETQ. Trimming pared 6 bases from V and 3 bases from J, leaving 10 bases between. This CDR3 comprises 12 residues. As DNA, the CDR3 is TGCGCCAGCACCTCGGAGGGCTACGAGCAGTACTTC. It is translated as CASTSEGYEQYF.

This chain joins TRBV5-4 and TRBJ2-7, with TRBD1 matching over 11 bases. Trimming removed 4 bases from V and 5 bases from J; junction bases left unmatched: 8. This CDR3 has 15 residues. Germline assignment: CDR1 SGHNT and CDR2 YYREEE (reference sequence). The CDR3 sequence is CASSGGQGAMNEQYF. Here the CDR3 DNA reads TGTGCCAGCAGCGGAGGACAGGGGGCTATGAACGAGCAGTACTTC.

The sample holds a few counts of this clone. V is TRBV11-2 and J is TRBJ2-3, with 10 bases matching TRBD2. The CDR3 consists of 17 residues. J was trimmed by 4 bases and V by 4 bases; bases with no gene match: 11. Per germline, CDR1 SGHAT and CDR2 FQNNGV. CDR3 residues: CASSSLPATSGPDTQYF. In DNA form, the CDR3 reads TGTGCCAGCAGCTCCCTACCCGCGACTAGCGGGCCAGATACGCAGTATTTT.

The V gene is TRBV5-1, the J gene TRBJ2-1; 11 bases are shared with TRBD1. Germline CDR1 SGHRS, CDR2 YFSETQ. The V gene end was trimmed by 2 bases and the J gene end by 6 bases; junction bases not matched to a gene: 7. This CDR3 is built from 16 residues. The CDR3 spells CASSLTGTGGFNEQFF. CDR3 nucleotides: TGCGCCAGCAGCTTAACCGGGACAGGGGGTTTCAATGAGCAGTTCTTC. The full variable domain, rest sourced from reference TRBV5-1 and TRBJ2-1, is KAGVTQTPRYLIKTRGQQVTLSCSPISGHRSVSWYQQTPGQGLQFLFEYFSETQRNKGNFPGRFSGRQFSNSRSEMNVSTLELGDSALYLCASSLTGTGGFNEQFFGPGTRLTVL.

The chain employs TRBV18 and TRBJ1-1, with D possibly TRBD1 on 5 matching bases. Germline V gives CDR1 KGHSH, CDR2 LQKENI. Between the trimmed V and J ends, which lost 4 bases and 1 base, there was a span of 13 bases. The CDR3 runs to 15 residues. The CDR3 region is CASSQTVRGNTEAFF. In DNA, the CDR3 is TGTGCCAGCTCACAAACTGTAAGGGGGAACACTGAAGCTTTCTTT.

This clone was observed a single time. The CDR3 spells CAIRTSTDTQYF. The CDR3 DNA follows: TGTGCCATCAGGACTAGCACAGATACGCAGTATTTT. The chain links TRBV10-3 to TRBJ2-3, with D hard to call. The ends were cut back, 6 bases at V and 0 bases at J, with 4 bases in the middle. Germline-derived CDR1 and CDR2 are ENHRY and SYGVKD. The CDR3 loop spans 12 amino acids.